Listed below are T cell receptor beta chains from one sample, sequenced in a study of T cell responses to AZD1222 COVID-19 vaccine. The table came from immunoSEQ multiplex PCR; TCRdb's copy has only in-frame clones and leaves some out. The sample includes around 95,000 clones, around 89% of them seen just once. The sequences come from peripheral blood, collected on day 0 of AZD1222 vaccination. The origin of the receptors is an adult in good health. CDR3s include the opening cysteine and the closing phenylalanine or tryptophan. The order of the fields is clone size, J gene, CDR3 length, V gene, D gene, CDR3 DNA, CDR3 protein. A D gene is named only where the DNA matches it firmly. The size entry is marked missing in some rows and otherwise reads once, few, many or a size class.

>NA|TRBJ1-3|14|TRBV5-6|NA
TGTGCCAGCACCCTGACCGGAGGTGGAAACACCATATATTTT
CASTLTGGGNTIYF
>NA|TRBJ2-1|15|TRBV27|NA
TGTGCCAGCAGAAAAAGCCCCGGGAAAAACAATGAGCAGTTCTTC
CASRKSPGKNNEQFF
>NA|TRBJ1-5|14|TRBV28|NA
TGTGCCAGCCAGACAAAGTTCGCCAATCAGCCCCAGCATTTT
CASQTKFANQPQHF
>NA|TRBJ1-2|12|TRBV5-6|NA
TGTGCCAGCAGCCCCGGGGTGTATGGCTACACCTTC
CASSPGVYGYTF
>once|TRBJ2-2|16|TRBV3-1/TRBV3-2|TRBD2
TGTGCCAGCAGCCATGGACTAGCGCGTAACACCGGGGAGCTGTTTTTT
CASSHGLARNTGELFF
>NA|TRBJ1-1|14|TRBV6-5|NA
TGTGCCAGCATTAACGGACAGAAGAACACTGAAGCTTTCTTT
CASINGQKNTEAFF
>NA|TRBJ1-4|16|TRBV2|TRBD1
TGTGCCAGCAGTCAATCGCCGGGACAGGGGGGTGAAAAACTGTTTTTT
CASSQSPGQGGEKLFF
>NA|TRBJ1-1|14|TRBV3-1/TRBV3-2|NA
TGTGCCAGCAGCACTACAGGGTTGGGCACTGAAGCTTTCTTT
CASSTTGLGTEAFF
>NA|TRBJ1-2|14|TRBV7-3|NA
TGTGCCAGCAGCCCATTGGGGGGTGGGGATGGCTACACCTTC
CASSPLGGGDGYTF
>NA|TRBJ2-3|14|TRBV18|NA
TGTGCCAGCTCAATTCGCGGGAGCACAGATACGCAGTATTTT
CASSIRGSTDTQYF
>NA|TRBJ2-1|15|TRBV28|TRBD2
TGTGCCAGCAGTTCCCCGGGAGGGCTCTACAATGAGCAGTTCTTC
CASSSPGGLYNEQFF
>NA|TRBJ2-1|15|TRBV5-4|TRBD2
TGTGCCAGCAGCCCCAGAAGCGGGAGTCCGGATGAGCAGTTCTTC
CASSPRSGSPDEQFF
>NA|TRBJ2-1|15|TRBV19|NA
TGTGCCAGTAGAGGGGGACGGGATTCCTACAATGAGCAGTTCTTC
CASRGGRDSYNEQFF
>NA|TRBJ2-7|15|TRBV2|NA
TGTGCCAGCAGGAGGGACGGACTTAGCTCCTACGAGCAGTACTTC
CASRRDGLSSYEQYF
>NA|TRBJ1-5|15|TRBV28|TRBD1
TGTGCCAGCAGTTTATCAGGGACAGGGGGTCAGCCCCAGCATTTT
CASSLSGTGGQPQHF
>NA|TRBJ1-2|14|TRBV25-1|NA
TGTGCCAGCAGTGGAGGGGCCGGATACTATGGCTACACCTTC
CASSGGAGYYGYTF
>NA|TRBJ1-6|14|TRBV12-2|NA
TGTGCAAGTCGCTTAGGACAGGGGAGATCACCCCTCCACTTT
CASRLGQGRSPLHF
>NA|TRBJ2-1|11|TRBV12-3/TRBV12-4|NA
TGTGCCAGCAGTTTAACTACTGGTCAGTTCTTC
CASSLTTGQFF
>NA|TRBJ2-2|18|TRBV7-2|TRBD2
TGTGCCAGCAGCTTAGCGACTAGCGGGAGGGCCTTCACCGGGGAGCTGTTTTTT
CASSLATSGRAFTGELFF
>once|TRBJ1-3|14|TRBV5-5|NA
TGTGCCAGCAGCTTTGGAAGGGCTGGAAACACCATATATTTT
CASSFGRAGNTIYF
>NA|TRBJ1-4|16|TRBV29-1|TRBD1
TGCAGCGTCGCGGGGACAGGGGGCTCAAGAGGGGAAAAACTGTTTTTT
CSVAGTGGSRGEKLFF
>NA|TRBJ2-2|14|TRBV28|NA
TGTGCCAGTATCCGACAGATAACTACCGGGGAGCTGTTTTTT
CASIRQITTGELFF
>NA|TRBJ2-3|18|TRBV15|NA
TGTGCCACCAGCAGAGATTCTGGGGACCTCCTTTACACAGATACGCAGTATTTT
CATSRDSGDLLYTDTQYF
>NA|TRBJ2-5|13|TRBV14|NA
TGTGCCAGCAGCCAAGTCGCGTACGAGACCCAGTACTTC
CASSQVAYETQYF
>NA|TRBJ2-5|18|TRBV6-2/TRBV6-3|TRBD2
TGTGCCAGCAGTTACTCACAAGGACTAGCGGGAGCCGCCGAGACCCAGTACTTC
CASSYSQGLAGAAETQYF
>NA|TRBJ2-5|15|TRBV6-1|TRBD1
TGTGCCAGCAGTGAATTCGTGACAGGGGAAGAGACCCAGTACTTC
CASSEFVTGEETQYF
>NA|TRBJ1-2|17|TRBV5-1|NA
TGCGCCAGCAGCTTGTCTGGCGGAAAAATGATCAACTATGGCTACACCTTC
CASSLSGGKMINYGYTF
>NA|TRBJ1-1|14|TRBV9|NA
TGTGCCAGCAGCGTAGATTGGTCCGTTGGCGGCGCTTTCTTT
CASSVDWSVGGAFF
>NA|TRBJ1-2|14|TRBV27|NA
TGTGCCAGCACCTCGTTGGTTTTGGGCTATGGCTACACCTTC
CASTSLVLGYGYTF
>NA|TRBJ2-3|14|TRBV27|NA
TGTGCCAGCAGTTTACAGGGGAGCACAGATACGCAGTATTTT
CASSLQGSTDTQYF
>NA|TRBJ2-5|13|TRBV5-1|NA
TGCGCCAGCAGCTTGGAGTCGCAAGAGACCCAGTACTTC
CASSLESQETQYF
>NA|TRBJ2-7|15|TRBV30|NA
TGTGCCTGGAGTGTAAGGCCAACGGGAGACTACGAGCAGTACTTC
CAWSVRPTGDYEQYF
>NA|TRBJ2-5|16|TRBV7-2|TRBD2
TGTGCCAGCAGCTTAGAGTCGCGGGAGGGCCAAGAGACCCAGTACTTC
CASSLESREGQETQYF
>NA|TRBJ2-3|13|TRBV7-9|TRBD1
TGTGCCAGCAGCTGGGGACAGGGAGATACGCAGTATTTT
CASSWGQGDTQYF
>once|TRBJ2-1|18|TRBV7-2|TRBD2
TGTGCCAGCAGCTTTACAGACACCGGGACTAGCGGAAACAATGAGCAGTTCTTC
CASSFTDTGTSGNNEQFF
>NA|TRBJ1-1|15|TRBV18|NA
TGTGCCAGCTCACAGCGGCAGGGGCTGAACACTGAAGCTTTCTTT
CASSQRQGLNTEAFF
>NA|TRBJ1-1|14|TRBV30|NA
TGTGCCTGGAGCCTAAAACTGGGGGAGACTGAAGCTTTCTTT
CAWSLKLGETEAFF
>few|TRBJ2-1|11|TRBV20-1|NA
TGCAGTGCACAGACGGACAATGAGCAGTTCTTC
CSAQTDNEQFF
>NA|TRBJ2-3|15|TRBV30|NA
TGTGCCTGGGTCCCGAGCGGAGCTAGCACAGATACGCAGTATTTT
CAWVPSGASTDTQYF
>NA|TRBJ2-1|11|TRBV6-2/TRBV6-3|NA
TGTGCCAGCAGCAATATGGGAGAGCAGTTCTTC
CASSNMGEQFF
>NA|TRBJ1-3|12|TRBV30|NA
TGTGCCTGGAGTGTGTTCGGAAACACCATATATTTT
CAWSVFGNTIYF
>NA|TRBJ2-7|14|TRBV6-2/TRBV6-3|NA
TGTGCCAGCAGCAACCAGGTCCCCACCTACGAGCAGTACTTC
CASSNQVPTYEQYF